This TCR beta chain is drawn from a study of graft-versus-host responses after intestinal transplantation. Trimming took 4 bases from V and 4 from J, leaving 11 bases between them. Germline loops: CDR1 MNHNS, CDR2 SASEGT. The CDR3 is made up of 13 amino acids. The repertoire was sequenced with immunoSEQ multiplex PCR; TCRdb's copy has only in-frame clones and lacks some. The table includes 99,000 or so clones, over 75% detected once. Details on this clone: Its antigen remains unknown.

The clonotype originates from a human donor who received an intestinal transplant. Source: unstimulated CD4+ T cells sorted from spleen or lymph node cells, taken before intestinal transplant. This chain links TRBV6-1 with TRBJ2-7; D unclear. The CDR3: CASSVGLWYEQYF. CDR3 in DNA: TGTGCCAGCAGTGTGGGTCTCTGGTACGAGCAGTACTTC.